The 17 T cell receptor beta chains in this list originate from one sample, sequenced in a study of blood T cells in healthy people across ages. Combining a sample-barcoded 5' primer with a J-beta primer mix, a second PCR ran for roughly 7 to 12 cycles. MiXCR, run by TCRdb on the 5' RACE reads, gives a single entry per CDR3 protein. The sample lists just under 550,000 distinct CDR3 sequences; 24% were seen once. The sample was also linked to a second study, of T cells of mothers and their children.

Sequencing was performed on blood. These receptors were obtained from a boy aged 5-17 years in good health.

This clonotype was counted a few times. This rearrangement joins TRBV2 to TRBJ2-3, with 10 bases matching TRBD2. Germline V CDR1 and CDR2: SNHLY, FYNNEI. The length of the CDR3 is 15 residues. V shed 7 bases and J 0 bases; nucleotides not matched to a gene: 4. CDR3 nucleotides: TGTGCCAGCACGGGACTAGCGTCTAGCACAGATACGCAGTATTTT. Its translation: CASTGLASSTDTQYF. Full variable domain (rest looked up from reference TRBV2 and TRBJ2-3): EPEVTQTPSHQVTQMGQEVILRCVPISNHLYFYWYRQILGQKVEFLVSFYNNEISEKSEIFDDQFSVERPDGSNFTLKIRSTKLEDSAMYFCASTGLASSTDTQYFGPGTRLTVL.

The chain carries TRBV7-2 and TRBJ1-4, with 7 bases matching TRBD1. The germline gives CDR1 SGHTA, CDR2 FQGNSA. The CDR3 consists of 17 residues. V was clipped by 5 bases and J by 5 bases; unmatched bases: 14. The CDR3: CASSLLVQGKKNEKLFF. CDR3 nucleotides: TGTGCCAGCAGCCTCCTAGTACAGGGGAAAAAAAATGAAAAACTGTTTTTT.

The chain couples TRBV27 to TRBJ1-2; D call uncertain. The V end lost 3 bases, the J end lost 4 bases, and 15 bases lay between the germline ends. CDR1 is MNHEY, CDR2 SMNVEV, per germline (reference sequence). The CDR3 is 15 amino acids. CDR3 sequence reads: CASSFSPSGPYGYTF. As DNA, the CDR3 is TGTGCCAGCAGTTTCTCCCCTTCAGGCCCCTATGGCTACACCTTC.

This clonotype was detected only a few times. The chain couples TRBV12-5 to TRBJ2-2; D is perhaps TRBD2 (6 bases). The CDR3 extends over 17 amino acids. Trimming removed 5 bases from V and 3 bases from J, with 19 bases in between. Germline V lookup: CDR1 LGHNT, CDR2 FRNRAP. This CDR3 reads CASGQLVRLDDTGELFF. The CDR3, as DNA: TGTGCTAGTGGTCAATTGGTCCGACTAGATGACACCGGGGAGCTGTTTTTT.

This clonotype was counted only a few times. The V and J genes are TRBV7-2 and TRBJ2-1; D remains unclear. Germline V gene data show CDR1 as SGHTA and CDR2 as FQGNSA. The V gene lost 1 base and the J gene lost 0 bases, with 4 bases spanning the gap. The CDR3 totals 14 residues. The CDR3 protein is CASSLDGSYNEQFF. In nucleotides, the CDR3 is TGTGCCAGCAGCTTAGATGGCTCCTACAATGAGCAGTTCTTC.

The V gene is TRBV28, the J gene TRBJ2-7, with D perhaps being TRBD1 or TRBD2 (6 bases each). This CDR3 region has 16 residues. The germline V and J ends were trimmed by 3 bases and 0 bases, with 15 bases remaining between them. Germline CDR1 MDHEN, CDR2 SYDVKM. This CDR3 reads CASSFPQGRGSYEQYF. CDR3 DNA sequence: TGTGCCAGCAGTTTTCCCCAGGGGCGGGGCTCCTACGAGCAGTACTTC. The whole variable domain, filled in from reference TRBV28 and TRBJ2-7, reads DVKVTQSSRYLVKRTGEKVFLECVQDMDHENMFWYRQDPGLGLRLIYFSYDVKMKEKGDIPEGYSVSREKKERFSLILESASTNQTSMYLCASSFPQGRGSYEQYFGPGTRLTVT.

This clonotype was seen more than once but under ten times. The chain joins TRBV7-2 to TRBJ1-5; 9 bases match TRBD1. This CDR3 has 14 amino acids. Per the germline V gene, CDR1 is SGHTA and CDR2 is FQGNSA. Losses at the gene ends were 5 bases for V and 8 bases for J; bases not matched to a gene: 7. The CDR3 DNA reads TGTGCCAGCAGCCCGGACAGGGGATTGGAGCCCCAGCATTTT. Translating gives CASSPDRGLEPQHF.

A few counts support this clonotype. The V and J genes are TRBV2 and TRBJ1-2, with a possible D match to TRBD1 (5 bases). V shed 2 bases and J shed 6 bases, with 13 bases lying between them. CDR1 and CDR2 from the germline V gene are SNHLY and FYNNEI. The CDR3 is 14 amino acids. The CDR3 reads CASSESGGGDGYTF. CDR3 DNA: TGTGCCAGCAGTGAAAGCGGGGGAGGTGATGGCTACACCTTC.

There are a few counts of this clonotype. The CDR3 protein is CASVRDRAYEQYF. The CDR3 DNA is TGTGCCAGCGTCCGGGACAGGGCCTACGAGCAGTACTTC. The rearrangement uses TRBV6-2 or TRBV6-3 and TRBJ2-7, with 9 bases aligning to TRBD1. The germline CDR1 and CDR2 sequences are MNHEY and SVGEGT. V lost 8 bases to trimming and J lost 2 bases; unmatched junction nucleotides: 4. This CDR3 comprises 13 residues.

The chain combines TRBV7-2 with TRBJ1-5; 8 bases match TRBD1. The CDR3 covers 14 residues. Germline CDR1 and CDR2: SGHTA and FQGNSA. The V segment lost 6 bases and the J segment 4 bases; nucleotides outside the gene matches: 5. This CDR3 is CASRVRTGNQPQHF. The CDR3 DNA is TGTGCCAGCAGAGTGAGGACAGGGAATCAGCCCCAGCATTTT.

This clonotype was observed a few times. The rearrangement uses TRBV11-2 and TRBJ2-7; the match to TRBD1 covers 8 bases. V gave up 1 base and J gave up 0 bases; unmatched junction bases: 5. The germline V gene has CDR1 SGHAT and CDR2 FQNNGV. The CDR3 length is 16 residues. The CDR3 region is CASSLARDRPSYEQYF. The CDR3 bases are TGTGCCAGCAGCTTAGCCCGGGACAGGCCCTCCTACGAGCAGTACTTC. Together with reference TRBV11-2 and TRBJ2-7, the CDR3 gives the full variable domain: EAGVAQSPRYKIIEKRQSVAFWCNPISGHATLYWYQQILGQGPKLLIQFQNNGVVDDSQLPKDRFSAERLKGVDSTLKIQPAKLEDSAVYLCASSLARDRPSYEQYFGPGTRLTVT.

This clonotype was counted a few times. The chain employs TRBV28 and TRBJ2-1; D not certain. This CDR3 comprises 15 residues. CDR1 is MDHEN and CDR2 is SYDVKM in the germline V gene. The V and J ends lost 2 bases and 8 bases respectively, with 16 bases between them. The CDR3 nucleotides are TGTGCCAGCAGTTTAAAGGGCCCCCAGCCAGATGAGCAGTTCTTC. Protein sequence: CASSLKGPQPDEQFF.

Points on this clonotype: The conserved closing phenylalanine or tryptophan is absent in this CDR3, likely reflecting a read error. CDR3: CASSLRPLGLNEQFL. The CDR3 region has the DNA TGTGCCAGCAGCTTAAGGCCCTTGGGACTTAATGAGCAGTTCCTC. The V gene is TRBV13, the J gene TRBJ2-1; maybe TRBD2 (6 bases). V lost 2 bases and J 7 bases, leaving 15 bases between the germline ends. Germline V gene data show CDR1 as PRHDT and CDR2 as FYEKMQ (reference sequence). CDR3 length equals 15 residues.

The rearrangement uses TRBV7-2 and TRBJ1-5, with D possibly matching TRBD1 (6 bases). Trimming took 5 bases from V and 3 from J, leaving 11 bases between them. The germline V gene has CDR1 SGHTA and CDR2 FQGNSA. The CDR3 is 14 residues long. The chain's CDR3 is CASSAGHTNQPQHF. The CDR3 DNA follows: TGTGCCAGCAGCGCGGGACACACCAATCAGCCCCAGCATTTT.

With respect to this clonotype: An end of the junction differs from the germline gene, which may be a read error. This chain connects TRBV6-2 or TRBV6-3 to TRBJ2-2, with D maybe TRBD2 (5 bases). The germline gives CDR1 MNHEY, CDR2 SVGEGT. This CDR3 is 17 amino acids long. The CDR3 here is CASRNSRLASNTGELLF. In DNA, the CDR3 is TGTGCCAGCAGGAACTCCAGGCTGGCGTCGAACACCGGGGAGCTGCTTTTT.

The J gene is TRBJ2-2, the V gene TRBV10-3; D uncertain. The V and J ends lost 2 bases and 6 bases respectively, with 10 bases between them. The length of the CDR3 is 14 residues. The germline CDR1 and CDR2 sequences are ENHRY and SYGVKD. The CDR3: CAISEVKESGELFF. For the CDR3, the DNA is TGTGCCATCAGTGAGGTGAAGGAGTCCGGGGAGCTGTTTTTT.

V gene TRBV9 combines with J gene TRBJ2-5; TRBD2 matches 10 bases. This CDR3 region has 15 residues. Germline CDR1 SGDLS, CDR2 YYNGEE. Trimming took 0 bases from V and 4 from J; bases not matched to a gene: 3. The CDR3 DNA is TGTGCCAGCAGCGTAGATACTAGCGGGGTAGAGACCCAGTACTTC. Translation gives CASSVDTSGVETQYF.